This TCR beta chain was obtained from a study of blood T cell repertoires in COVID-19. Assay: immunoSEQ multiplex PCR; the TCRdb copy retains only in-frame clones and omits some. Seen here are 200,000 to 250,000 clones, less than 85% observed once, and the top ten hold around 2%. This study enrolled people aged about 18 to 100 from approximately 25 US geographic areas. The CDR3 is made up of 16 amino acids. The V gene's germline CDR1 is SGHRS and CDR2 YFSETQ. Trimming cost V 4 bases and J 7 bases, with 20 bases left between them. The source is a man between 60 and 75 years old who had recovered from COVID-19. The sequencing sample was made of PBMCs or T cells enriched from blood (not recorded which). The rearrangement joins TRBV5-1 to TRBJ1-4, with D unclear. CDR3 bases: TGCGCCAGCAGCCAAGAAATAGGAGGGCCGGGTGAAAAACTGTTTTTT. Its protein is CASSQEIGGPGEKLFF. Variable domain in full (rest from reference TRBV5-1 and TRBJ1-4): KAGVTQTPRYLIKTRGQQVTLSCSPISGHRSVSWYQQTPGQGLQFLFEYFSETQRNKGNFPGRFSGRQFSNSRSEMNVSTLELGDSALYLCASSQEIGGPGEKLFFGSGTQLSVL.